The source of this T cell receptor beta chain is a study of blood T cell repertoires in COVID-19. TCRdb's table, derived via immunoSEQ multiplex PCR, lists solely in-frame clones and lacks some. This table has approximately 89,000 clones, roughly 96% appearing once. Germline CDR1 and CDR2: MNHEY and SMNVEV (reference sequence). Trimming removed 5 bases at V and 0 bases at J, with 16 bases between. The CDR3 length is 16 residues. Sample: peripheral blood. The receptor was derived from a human donor with active COVID-19. The donor label of this sample is uncertain. V and J are TRBV27 and TRBJ1-2; the D gene is possibly TRBD1 (6 bases). The CDR3 nucleotides are TGTGCCAGCAGTCGGGGAGGGGGACGGACTAACTATGGCTACACCTTC. The encoded protein is CASSRGGGRTNYGYTF.